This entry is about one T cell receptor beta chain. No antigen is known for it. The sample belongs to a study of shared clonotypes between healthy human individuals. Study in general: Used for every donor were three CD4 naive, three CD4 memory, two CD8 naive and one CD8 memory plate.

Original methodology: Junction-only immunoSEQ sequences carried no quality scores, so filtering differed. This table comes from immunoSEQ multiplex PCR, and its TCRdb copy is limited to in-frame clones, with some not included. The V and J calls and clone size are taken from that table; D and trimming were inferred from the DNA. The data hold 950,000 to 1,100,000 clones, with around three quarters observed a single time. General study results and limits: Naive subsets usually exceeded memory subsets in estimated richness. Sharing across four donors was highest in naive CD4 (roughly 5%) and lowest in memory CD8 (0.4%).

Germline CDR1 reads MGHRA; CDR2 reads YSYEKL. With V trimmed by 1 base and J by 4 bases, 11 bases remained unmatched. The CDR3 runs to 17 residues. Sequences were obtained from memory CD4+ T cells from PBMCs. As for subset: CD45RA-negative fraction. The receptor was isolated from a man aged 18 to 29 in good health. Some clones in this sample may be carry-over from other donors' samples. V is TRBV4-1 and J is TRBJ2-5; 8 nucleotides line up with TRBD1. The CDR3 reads CASSQAAGQGIGETQYF. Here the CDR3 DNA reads TGCGCCAGCAGCCAAGCTGCAGGACAGGGAATAGGAGAGACCCAGTACTTC.